This TCR beta chain appears in the sequencing data of a study of cytomegalovirus exposure and HLA in healthy donors. Study conclusions and caveats: A later analysis by the authors found several of the most significant clusters apparently linked to common viral pathogens. The study designated about 160 TCR beta chains cytomegalovirus-associated. Follow-up analysis later connected one missense variant in DCLRE1C with trimming of TCR beta V- and J-genes.

All the people who gave samples were healthy bone marrow donors. CDR1 is SGHRS and CDR2 is YFSETQ in the germline V gene. V lost 6 bases and J lost 0; bases outside the gene matches: 10. The CDR3 is 16 residues long. The study ran its PCR with 60 Vbeta and 13 Jbeta primers. The repertoire was sequenced with immunoSEQ multiplex PCR; TCRdb's copy has only in-frame clones and lacks some. The sample contains 120,000 or so clones, over 70% of which appear only once. On this clone: Its matching antigen is unknown.

The rearrangement uses TRBV5-1 and TRBJ2-3; TRBD2 matches at 7 bases. The receptor was isolated from a woman in her forties or fifties in good health and CMV-seropositive. The specimen was PBMCs. The CDR3 DNA sequence: TGCGCCAGCACCATCCTAGCGGAATCTAGCACAGATACGCAGTATTTT. It specifies CASTILAESSTDTQYF.